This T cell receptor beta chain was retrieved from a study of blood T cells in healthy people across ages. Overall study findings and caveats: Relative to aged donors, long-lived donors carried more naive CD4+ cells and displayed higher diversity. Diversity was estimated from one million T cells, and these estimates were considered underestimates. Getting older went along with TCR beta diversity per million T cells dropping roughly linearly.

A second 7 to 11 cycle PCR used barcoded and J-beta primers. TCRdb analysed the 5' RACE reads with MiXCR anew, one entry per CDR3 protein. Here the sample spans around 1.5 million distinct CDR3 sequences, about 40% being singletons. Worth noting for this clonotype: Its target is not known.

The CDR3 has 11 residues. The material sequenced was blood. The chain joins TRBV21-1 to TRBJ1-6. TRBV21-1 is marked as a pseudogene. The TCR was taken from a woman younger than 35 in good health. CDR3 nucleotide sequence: TGTGCCAGCCCCTTCCATTCACCCCTCCACTTT. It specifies CASPFHSPLHF.